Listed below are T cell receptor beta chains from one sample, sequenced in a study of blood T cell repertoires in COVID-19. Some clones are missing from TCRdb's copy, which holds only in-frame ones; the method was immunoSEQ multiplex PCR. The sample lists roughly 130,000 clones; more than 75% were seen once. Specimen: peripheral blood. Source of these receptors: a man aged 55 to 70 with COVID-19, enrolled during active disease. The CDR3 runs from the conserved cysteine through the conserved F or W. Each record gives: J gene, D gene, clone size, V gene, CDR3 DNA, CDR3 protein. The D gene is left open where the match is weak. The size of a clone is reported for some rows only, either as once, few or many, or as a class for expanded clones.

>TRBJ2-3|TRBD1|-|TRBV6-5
TGTGCCAGCGGTTTACGCGGGACAGGGGCATCAGATACGCAGTATTTT
CASGLRGTGASDTQYF
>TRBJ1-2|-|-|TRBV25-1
TGTGCCAGCAGTGAATTAGGAGGGGACGGCTACACCTTC
CASSELGGDGYTF
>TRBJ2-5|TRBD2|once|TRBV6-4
TGTGCCAGCAGTGGAATAGCGGGGATGTACCAAGAGACCCAGTACTTC
CASSGIAGMYQETQYF
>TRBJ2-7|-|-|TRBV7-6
TGTGCCAGCAGCTTAGGGCGGAGGAGCTCCTACGAGCAGTACTTC
CASSLGRRSSYEQYF
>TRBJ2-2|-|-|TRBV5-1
TGCGCCAGCAGCTTGGGACGGGGATATCGCACCGGGGAGCTGTTTTTT
CASSLGRGYRTGELFF
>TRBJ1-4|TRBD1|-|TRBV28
TGTGCCAGCAGACCGGGACAGGGGAATGAAAAACTGTTTTTT
CASRPGQGNEKLFF
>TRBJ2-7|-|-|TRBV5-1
TGCGCCAGCAGCTTTGGAGGGGCTTTCGACGAGCAGTACTTC
CASSFGGAFDEQYF
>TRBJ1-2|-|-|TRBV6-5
TGTGCCAGCACCCCAGGGGTTGGGAGGGCTGGTGGCTACACCTTC
CASTPGVGRAGGYTF
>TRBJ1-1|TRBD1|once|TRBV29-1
TGCAGCGTAGACAGGGCGTTTCCCGTTGAAGCTTTCTTT
CSVDRAFPVEAFF
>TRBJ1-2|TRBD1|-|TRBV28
TGTGCCAGCAGTTTAAGACAGGGGGCCTCTGCCTATGGCTACACCTTC
CASSLRQGASAYGYTF
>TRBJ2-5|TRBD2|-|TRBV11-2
TGTGCCAGCAGCTCCGGGACTAGAGGGCTTCGGGAGACCCAGTACTTC
CASSSGTRGLRETQYF
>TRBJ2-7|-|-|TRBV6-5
TGTGCCAGCAGTTACTTTCAGGGATCCTACGAGCAGTACTTC
CASSYFQGSYEQYF
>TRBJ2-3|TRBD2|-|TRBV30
TGTGCCTGGAGTCTGAGGACTAGCGGGAGTACAGATACGCAGTATTTT
CAWSLRTSGSTDTQYF
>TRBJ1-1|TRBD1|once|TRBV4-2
TGTGCCAGCAGTCCCGGGACAGGATTGAACACTGAAGCTTTCTTT
CASSPGTGLNTEAFF
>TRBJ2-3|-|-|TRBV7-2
TGTGCCAGCAGCGAGGCGGGAATTGGAGATACGCAGTATTTT
CASSEAGIGDTQYF
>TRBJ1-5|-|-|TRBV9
TGTGCCAGCAGCGCCCAGGGAAGCAATCAGCCCCAGCATTTT
CASSAQGSNQPQHF
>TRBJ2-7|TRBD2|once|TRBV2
TGTGCCAGCAGTGGGCCCGCGGGGGGGGTAGCGGGAGTGGGCGAGCAGTACTTC
CASSGPAGGVAGVGEQYF
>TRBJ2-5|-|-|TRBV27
TGTGCCAGCAGTCTACAGGGGGGGGAGGAGACCCAGTACTTC
CASSLQGGEETQYF
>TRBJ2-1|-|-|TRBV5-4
TGTGCCAGCAGCTTGGGACTATCGGCCTACAATGAGCAGTTCTTC
CASSLGLSAYNEQFF
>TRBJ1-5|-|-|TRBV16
TGTGCCAGCAGCCAATCGTCAGGTCAGCCCCAGCATTTT
CASSQSSGQPQHF
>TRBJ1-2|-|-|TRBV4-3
TGCGCCAGCAGCCAGGTCGGAGAACGCTATGGCTACACCTTC
CASSQVGERYGYTF
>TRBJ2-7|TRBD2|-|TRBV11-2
TGTGCCAGCAGCTTAGAGTCGACTAGCGGGAGGGCCGCCTTCTACGAGCAGTACTTC
CASSLESTSGRAAFYEQYF
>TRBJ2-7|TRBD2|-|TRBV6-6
TGTGCCAGCAGTCCTAGCGGGAGCTTCCACGAGCAGTACTTC
CASSPSGSFHEQYF
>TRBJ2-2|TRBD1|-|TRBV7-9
TGTGCCAGCAGCCCGGACAGGGGGCTCCACGGGGAGCTGTTTTTT
CASSPDRGLHGELFF
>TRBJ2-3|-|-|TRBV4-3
TGCGCCAGCAGCCAAGATGGAGGGATTGAGACAGATACGCAGTATTTT
CASSQDGGIETDTQYF
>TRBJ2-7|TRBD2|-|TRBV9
TGTGCCAGCAGCGTAGCTACGGCTAGCGGGATGGTCGAGCAGTACTTC
CASSVATASGMVEQYF
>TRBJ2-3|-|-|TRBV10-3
TGTGCCATCAGTGAGGGAGATCTTAGCACAGATACGCAGTATTTT
CAISEGDLSTDTQYF
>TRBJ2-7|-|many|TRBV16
TGTGCCAGCAGCCATGCGACTTCCTACGAGCAGTACTTC
CASSHATSYEQYF
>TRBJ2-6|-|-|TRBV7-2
TGTGCCAGCAGCTTCCCGTTCGGAGGGGAAGGGGCCAACGTCCTGACTTTC
CASSFPFGGEGANVLTF
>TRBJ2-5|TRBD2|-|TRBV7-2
TGTGCCAGCAGCTCCAGGGGGAGTAGCGGGAGACAGACCCAGTACTTC
CASSSRGSSGRQTQYF
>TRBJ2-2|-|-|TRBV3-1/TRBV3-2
TGTGCCAGCAGCCAGAGAGCCGCTGGTGCCGGGGAGCTGTTTTTT
CASSQRAAGAGELFF
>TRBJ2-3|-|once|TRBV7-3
TGTGCCAGCAGCTTGCAACCGGGGGGCCTCACAGATACGCAGTATTTT
CASSLQPGGLTDTQYF
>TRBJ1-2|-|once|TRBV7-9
TGTGCCAGCAGCTTAAATTATGAGGGCTACACCTTC
CASSLNYEGYTF
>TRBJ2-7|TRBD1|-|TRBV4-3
TGCGCCAGCAGCCAAGAACGGACAGGGGGCGACGAGCAGTACTTC
CASSQERTGGDEQYF
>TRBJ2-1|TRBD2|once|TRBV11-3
TGTGCCAGCAGTCCCCGGAGAGCGGGATCCAATGAGCAGTTCTTC
CASSPRRAGSNEQFF
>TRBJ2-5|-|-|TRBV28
TGTGCCAGCAGGGGGTTGGTGCGGGACCCTTCAGAGACCCAGTACTTC
CASRGLVRDPSETQYF
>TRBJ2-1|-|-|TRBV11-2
TGTGCCAGCAGCTTATTACGGGGTCTTCCCCCCGATGAGCAGTTCTTC
CASSLLRGLPPDEQFF
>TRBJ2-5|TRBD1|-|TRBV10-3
TGTGCCATCAGTGAGTCGGGACAGGGGCCCGAGACCCAGTACTTC
CAISESGQGPETQYF
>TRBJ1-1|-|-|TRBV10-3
TGTGCCATCAGCGGGACACCCAACACTGAAGCTTTCTTT
CAISGTPNTEAFF
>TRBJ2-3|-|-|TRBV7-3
TGTGCCAGCAGCTTACAGGGCACAGATACGCAGTATTTT
CASSLQGTDTQYF
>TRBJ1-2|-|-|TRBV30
TGTGCCTGGAGCGGACAGACGATTAACTATGGCTACACCTTC
CAWSGQTINYGYTF
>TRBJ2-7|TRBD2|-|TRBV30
TGTGCCTGGAGTGTACATAGGGAGGGCTCGCTATGGAAGCAGTACTTC
CAWSVHREGSLWKQYF
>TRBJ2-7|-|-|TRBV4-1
TGCGCCAGCAGCACCCGAACAGGGATGAGCGAGCAGTACTTC
CASSTRTGMSEQYF
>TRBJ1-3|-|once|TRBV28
TGTGCCAGCAGCCTTTCGGCCGGGGAGTCTGGAAACACCATATATTTT
CASSLSAGESGNTIYF
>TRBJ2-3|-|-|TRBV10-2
TGCGCCAGCAGTGAGGAGAGGACAGATACGCAGTATTTT
CASSEERTDTQYF
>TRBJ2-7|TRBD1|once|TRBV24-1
TGTGCCACCAGTGAACCCGGGACAGGGAACGAGCAGTACTTC
CATSEPGTGNEQYF
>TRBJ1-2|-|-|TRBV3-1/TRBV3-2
TGTGCCAGCAGCCAAGATGCGGGAAACTATGGCTACACCTTC
CASSQDAGNYGYTF